The entry below gives a single T cell receptor (beta chain) sequence along with its context. The antigen is unknown. These data belong to a study of cytotoxic CD8 clonotypes in ibrutinib-treated CLL. Background on the study: There were about 11 relapsed/refractory patients and around 15 treatment-naive patients, and under 18 were IGHV unmutated. Partial response occurred in roughly 25 patients and complete response in 2; at median about 72 months, roughly 15 remained remitted and about 12 progressed. Study conclusions and caveats: Researchers report that baseline clonality outpaced age-matched healthy donors and tracked circulating CD8+ T-cell counts.

Target depth was 1 in 200,000 to 1 in 1 million T cells, about 10x per clonotype. Profiled with immunoSEQ multiplex PCR; TCRdb holds only in-frame clones, not every one. Altogether some 300,000 clones are present, roughly 85% being singletons, with the ten largest covering 6.5% to 8.5%. Source: PBMCs, taken before ibrutinib treatment. This clonotype originated in a human donor with chronic lymphocytic leukemia.

The CDR3 DNA reads as TGTGCCAGCACCGAAGCGGGTCGGTCTGAGGATGAGCAGTTCTTC. As protein: CASTEAGRSEDEQFF. The chain recombines TRBV25-1 with TRBJ2-1; possibly TRBD2 for D (6 bases). This CDR3 region has 15 residues. The ends were cut back, 7 bases at V and 8 bases at J, with 21 bases in the middle. CDR1 is MGHDK, CDR2 SYGVNS, per germline.